Below are 23 T cell receptor beta chains sequenced from a single sample in a study of early T cells in non-severe SARS-CoV-2 infection. Via MiXCR, TCRdb re-called the 5' RACE reads, giving one row per CDR3 protein. Of tens of thousands of distinct CDR3 sequences listed, approximately 5% are singletons. Sequences were obtained from whole blood. These receptors were taken from an adult who was a healthcare worker with PCR-confirmed SARS-CoV-2 infection or an uninfected control (not recorded which).

This clonotype was counted only a few times. The rearrangement uses TRBV27 and TRBJ2-1; D call uncertain. The V gene's germline CDR1 is MNHEY and CDR2 SMNVEV (reference sequence). Trimming removed 5 bases from V and 0 bases from J, with 14 bases in between. This CDR3 is built from 16 residues. The CDR3 is CASSPRFSSSYNEQFF. CDR3 DNA sequence: TGTGCCAGCAGTCCCCGCTTCTCGAGCTCCTACAATGAGCAGTTCTTC.

V gene TRBV27 combines with J gene TRBJ1-5; D gene uncertain. Germline CDR1 and CDR2: MNHEY and SMNVEV (reference sequence). V was shortened by 4 bases and J by 2 bases, with 12 bases between the two germline ends. The CDR3 runs 15 residues. The CDR3 DNA reads TGTGCCAGCAGTTCGTTGGGAGTCGGCAATCAGCCCCAGCATTTT. Protein: CASSSLGVGNQPQHF.

At least ten counts were recorded for this clonotype. The V gene is TRBV7-2, the J gene TRBJ2-7, with TRBD2 matching 8 bases. The CDR3 is 17 residues long. Unmatched junction bases numbered 14, after V lost 2 bases and J lost 5 bases. CDR1 is SGHTA and CDR2 is FQGNSA in the germline V gene. CDR3 nucleotide sequence: TGTGCCAGCAGCTTAATGAGCGGGGGCTTGTATATGGACGAGCAGTACTTC. It yields the protein CASSLMSGGLYMDEQYF.

This clonotype has a count of ten or more. The chain has TRBV10-3 and TRBJ2-7; 9 bases fit TRBD1. The CDR3 consists of 14 residues. Losses at the gene ends were 2 bases for V and 3 bases for J; bases not matched to a gene: 2. Germline V CDR1 and CDR2: ENHRY, SYGVKD. In nucleotides, the CDR3 is TGTGCCATCAGTGAGGGGACAGGGAACTACGAGCAGTACTTC. Translation: CAISEGTGNYEQYF.

This clonotype was detected ten times or more. V is TRBV6-1 and J is TRBJ1-6, with 7 bases lining up with TRBD1. CDR3 length: 15 amino acids. V trimming: 5 bases; J trimming: 13 bases; junction bases outside the gene matches: 14. Germline CDR1 reads MNHNS; CDR2 reads SASEGT. The DNA for the CDR3 is TGTGCCAGCAGTACCGAGGCAGGGGGAATGAAGCCCCTCCACTTT. It is translated as CASSTEAGGMKPLHF.

As for this clonotype: This may arise from a read error, as a much more abundant clone is one base away. V gene TRBV4-1 combines with J gene TRBJ2-3; no clear D gene. CDR1 and CDR2 (germline): MGHRA, YSYEKL. The CDR3 runs to 15 residues. The CDR3: CASNQAPRSTDTQYF. For the CDR3, the DNA is TGCGCCAGCAACCAAGCCCCGCGGAGCACAGATACGCAGTATTTT.

There are many counts of this clonotype. V usage is TRBV6-2 or TRBV6-3 and J usage is TRBJ2-1; 13 nucleotides align to TRBD2. Germline-derived CDR1 and CDR2 are MNHEY and SVGEGT. The CDR3 runs to 16 residues. The ends lost 1 base at V and 4 bases at J; junction bases unmatched: 1. As DNA, the CDR3 is TGTGCCAGCAGTTACTGGACTAGCGGGGGTTACAATGAGCAGTTCTTC. Amino acid sequence: CASSYWTSGGYNEQFF.

In its sample, this clonotype was seen many times. The rearrangement uses TRBV13 and TRBJ2-3; 9 bases agree with TRBD2. The germline CDR1 and CDR2 sequences are PRHDT and FYEKMQ (reference sequence). This CDR3 contains 15 residues. J was trimmed by 5 bases and V by 4 bases; bases with no gene match: 7. CDR3 sequence (DNA): TGTGCCAGCAGCTCCCCGACTAGCGGTCAAGATACGCAGTATTTT. Protein: CASSSPTSGQDTQYF.

The chain carries TRBV7-2 and TRBJ2-4; a weak D match, TRBD1 (5 bases). The CDR3 is made up of 16 amino acids. Trimming left V 5 bases short and J 6 bases short, with 20 bases between. Germline V CDR1 and CDR2: SGHTA, FQGNSA. The CDR3 region is CASSPRGMVVGNIQYF. The CDR3 nucleotides read TGTGCCAGCAGCCCTAGGGGCATGGTCGTAGGAAACATTCAGTACTTC.

This clonotype was counted many times. At one end the junction does not follow the germline gene, possibly because of a read error. The gene calls are TRBV11-2 and TRBJ2-7; D is unresolved. The CDR3 has 13 amino acids. Germline CDR1 and CDR2: SGHAT and FQNNGV. CDR3 region: CASGLQTAYEQYF. The CDR3 DNA follows: TGTGCCAGCGGCTTACAAACAGCCTACGAGCAGTACTTC.

This clonotype came up many times. The chain recombines TRBV10-3 with TRBJ2-2; D gene ambiguous. CDR1 is ENHRY and CDR2 is SYGVKD in the germline V gene. This CDR3 is built from 13 residues. Trimming took off 8 bases at V and 3 bases at J, with 10 bases between the two ends. CDR3 amino acids: CAIGLPYTGELFF. DNA for the CDR3: TGTGCCATCGGGCTTCCTTACACCGGGGAGCTGTTTTTT.

This clonotype turned up a few times. The chain is built from TRBV9 and TRBJ2-1; 7 bases are a match to TRBD2. Germline assignment: CDR1 SGDLS and CDR2 YYNGEE. V lost 0 bases to trimming and J lost 0 bases; unmatched junction nucleotides: 3. The CDR3 contains 16 residues. CDR3 nucleotide sequence: TGTGCCAGCAGCGTAGCTAGCGGAGCCTCCTACAATGAGCAGTTCTTC. It translates to CASSVASGASYNEQFF.

This clonotype was detected ten times or more. V usage is TRBV6-5 and J usage is TRBJ1-5; TRBD1 matches 11 bases. Looked up from germline, CDR1 is MNHEY and CDR2 is SVGAGI. J lost 7 bases, V lost 6 bases, and 11 bases had no gene match. This CDR3 has 16 residues. The CDR3 here is CASSLTGTGGNQPQHF. CDR3 in DNA: TGTGCCAGCAGCTTAACCGGGACAGGGGGAAACCAGCCCCAGCATTTT.

This clonotype was observed many times. This chain connects TRBV20-1 to TRBJ1-5, with D uncertain. Trimming pared 2 bases from V and 0 bases from J, leaving 5 bases between. This CDR3 has 13 residues. The germline V gene encodes CDR1 DFQATT and CDR2 SNEGSKA (reference sequence). DNA of the CDR3: TGCAGTGCTAGAATGGATAGCAATCAGCCCCAGCATTTT. Its protein product is CSARMDSNQPQHF.

This clonotype was counted at least ten times. The chain has TRBV2 and TRBJ2-7; no firm D call. In germline, CDR1 is SNHLY, CDR2 FYNNEI. CDR3 length equals 14 residues. V gave up 1 base and J gave up 0 bases, with 7 bases separating them. The CDR3 nucleotides are TGTGCCAGCAGTGAAGTCTCGATCTCCTACGAGCAGTACTTC. Residues: CASSEVSISYEQYF.

This clonotype has ten or more counts. V usage is TRBV7-2 and J usage is TRBJ2-7; no firm D call. Per germline, CDR1 SGHTA and CDR2 FQGNSA. Trimming left V 4 bases short and J 12 bases short, with 16 bases between. This CDR3 has 12 residues. The DNA for the CDR3 is TGTGCCAGCAGCTCCAACCGACGCTTTCTGTACTTC. Its translation is CASSSNRRFLYF.

The sample holds many counts of this clonotype. The V gene is TRBV11-2, the J gene TRBJ2-5; 9 nucleotides line up with TRBD2. J lost 4 bases, V lost 2 bases, and 8 bases had no gene match. This CDR3 has 16 residues. Germline CDR1 and CDR2: SGHAT and FQNNGV. The CDR3 DNA reads as TGTGCCAGCAGCTTATTGGGCGGGGGGGTCTCAGAGACCCAGTACTTC. Amino acids: CASSLLGGGVSETQYF.

Ten or more counts support this clonotype. The chain joins TRBV20-1 to TRBJ2-4, with 7 positions matching TRBD2. The CDR3 contains 14 residues. Per germline, CDR1 DFQATT and CDR2 SNEGSKA (reference sequence). V shed 2 bases and J 6 bases; nucleotides not matched to a gene: 7. The CDR3 loop reads CSARPGTGGNIQYF. DNA of the CDR3: TGCAGTGCTAGACCCGGGACGGGGGGAAACATTCAGTACTTC.

In its sample, this clonotype was seen many times. The chain combines TRBV5-5 with TRBJ1-2; TRBD1 aligns across 7 bases. V gave up 4 bases and J gave up 0 bases; unmatched junction bases: 9. This CDR3 comprises 16 residues. Germline V gene data show CDR1 as SGHKS and CDR2 as YYEKEE (reference sequence). The CDR3 spells CASSRGDSTPNYGYTF. CDR3 bases: TGTGCCAGCAGCCGAGGGGACAGCACCCCTAACTATGGCTACACCTTC.

This clonotype was seen ten or more times. V usage is TRBV7-3 and J usage is TRBJ2-1; the match to TRBD1 covers 9 bases. The CDR3 is 16 residues long. Germline V gene sequence: CDR1 SGHTA, CDR2 FQGTGA. Germline trimming cut 3 bases from V and 5 bases from J; bases unmatched to any gene: 8. CDR3 amino acids: CASSFQGQGINNEQFF. The DNA of the CDR3 is TGTGCCAGCAGCTTCCAGGGACAGGGTATCAACAATGAGCAGTTCTTC.

This clonotype was observed many times. This chain connects TRBV28 to TRBJ1-6, with 8 bases matching TRBD1. The CDR3 sequence is 15 residues long. Germline CDR1 is MDHEN and CDR2 is SYDVKM. The junction had 7 bases not matched to a gene; V was cut back by 2 bases and J by 10 bases. For the CDR3, the DNA is TGTGCCAGCAGTTTACGGACAGGGATTAGGTCACCCCTCCACTTT. It translates to CASSLRTGIRSPLHF.

This clonotype has ten or more counts. The J gene is TRBJ2-1, the V gene TRBV7-3; D is unresolved. The germline CDR1 and CDR2 sequences are SGHTA and FQGTGA. The CDR3 extends over 14 amino acids. The germline V and J ends were trimmed by 0 bases and 4 bases, with 7 bases remaining between them. The CDR3 nucleotides are TGTGCCAGCAGCTTAACGCGGCAGTACAATGAGCAGTTCTTC. This encodes CASSLTRQYNEQFF.

This clonotype appeared many times. The V and J genes are TRBV10-3 and TRBJ2-1; TRBD2 matches at 7 bases. The junction had 2 bases not matched to a gene; V was cut back by 3 bases and J by 3 bases. The germline CDR1 and CDR2 sequences are ENHRY and SYGVKD. CDR3 length equals 14 residues. The CDR3 protein is CAISDRTSYNEQFF. CDR3 in DNA: TGTGCCATCAGTGACAGGACTAGCTACAATGAGCAGTTCTTC.